This T cell receptor beta chain appears in the sequencing data of a study of cytomegalovirus exposure and HLA in healthy donors (dated by TCRdb to the late 2010s). Describing the broader study: A later analysis indicated that the 90 to 150 validation repertoires were generated on the platform also employed for the roughly 730 repertoires of the first cohort. The study was designed to test whether signatures of past pathogen exposure could be identified by cataloging public T cell receptors. Besides the first cohort of 666 subjects, a separate validation cohort made up of 90 to 150 different subjects was used. High-throughput TCR immunosequencing, statistical association of individual TCRs with disease status, and machine learning were combined to predict cytomegalovirus infection status. The paper's findings and limits, for the study overall: A later analysis had no HLA typing for the validation cohort, so co-occurrence there was scored across all 110 or so repertoires. The study gave a list of around 170 TCR beta chains associated with cytomegalovirus. A few of the identified cytomegalovirus-associated TCR beta chains were confirmed in vitro to be specific for cytomegalovirus antigens. The authors suggested that the approach could potentially be generalized to other disease states and immunological phenotypes. In a later analysis, TCRs clustered in the first cohort were found to also tend to co-occur in the 120 or so validation repertoires, with 85% to 95% of cluster scores above 0. Across donors, most TCR sequences were observed very rarely, whereas some public TCRs were present in many individuals. The classifier was reported to diagnose cytomegalovirus status with high specificity and sensitivity in both the original cohort and the validation cohort.

CDR1 and CDR2 were assigned from the germline V gene (reference sequence) as GTSNPN and SVGIG. There are 17 amino acids in the CDR3, from cysteine to phenylalanine inclusive. The DNA shown is the 51-base CDR3, in frame from base 1. V loses 0 bases, J loses 5 bases, and the germline ends lie 22 bases apart. Regarding this clone: The antigen it recognizes is unknown. No base quality information exists; no much larger clone differs at one position.

Donors formed part of the validation cohort, which comprised 120 subjects and was distinct from the first cohort of several hundred subjects. The method was the immunoSEQ multiplex PCR assay. Turning to the authors' computational methods: A statistical classification framework was built to diagnose cytomegalovirus status from the catalog of TCR beta chain sequences. Drawn from immuneACCESS, this table holds only the in-frame rearrangements with V and J called that TCRdb kept. Clones are partly lost; checked studies trace under half to an unresolved V gene and leave the rest unexplained. V, J and clone size derive from that table, while D and trimming were established from the DNA sequence. The table for this sample lists roughly 50,000 clones; 93% of them were counted only once. The top ten clonotypes cover about 1.8% of the sample.

The sequence was collected from a woman aged 18-35 years in good health and CMV-seropositive. Recombination connected TRBV30 to TRBJ1-2; the D gene is perhaps TRBD1, on 6 matching bases. Sample: PBMCs. The DNA reads as follows: TGTGCCTGGAGTGTACCATGGCCGGACAGTCAACGTTATGGCTACACCTTC. Its translation reads: CAWSVPWPDSQRYGYTF.